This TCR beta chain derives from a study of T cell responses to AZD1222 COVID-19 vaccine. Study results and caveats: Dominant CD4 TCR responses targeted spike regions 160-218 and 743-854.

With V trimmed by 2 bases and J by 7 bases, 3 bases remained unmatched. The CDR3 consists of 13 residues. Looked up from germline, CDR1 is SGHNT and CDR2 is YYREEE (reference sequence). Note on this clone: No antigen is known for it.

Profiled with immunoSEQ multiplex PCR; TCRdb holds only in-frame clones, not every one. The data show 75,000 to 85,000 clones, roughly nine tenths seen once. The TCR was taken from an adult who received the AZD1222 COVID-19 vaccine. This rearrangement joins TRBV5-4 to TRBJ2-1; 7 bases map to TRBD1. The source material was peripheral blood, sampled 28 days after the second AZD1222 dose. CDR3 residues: CASSLQGPNEQFF. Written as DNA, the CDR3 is TGTGCCAGCAGCTTACAGGGGCCGAATGAGCAGTTCTTC.